The next 17 T cell receptor beta chains were all read from a single sample in a study of OX40 agonist ivuxolimab in advanced cancers. Assay used: immunoSEQ multiplex PCR; TCRdb lists only in-frame clones, some missing. The table lists about 52,000 clones, about 84% of them singletons. Source: CD4+ or CD8+ T cells sorted from blood, taken in a trial of the OX40 agonist ivuxolimab. Receptor source: an adult with an advanced solid tumor such as melanoma, head and neck, liver or kidney cancer.

The rearrangement links TRBV2 to TRBJ2-1; the D gene is possibly TRBD2 (6 bases). CDR1 and CDR2 from the germline V gene are SNHLY and FYNNEI. Between the trimmed V and J ends, which lost 9 bases and 9 bases, there was a span of 21 bases. This CDR3 region has 14 residues. The CDR3 nucleotides read TGTGCCAGAAGAGCATCCTCCTCAGCGGGTGAGCAGTTCTTC. This translates into CARRASSSAGEQFF.

The chain links TRBV9 to TRBJ2-1; maybe TRBD2 (6 bases). V lost 0 bases to trimming and J lost 10 bases, with 11 bases between them. Per the germline V gene, CDR1 is SGDLS and CDR2 is YYNGEE. The CDR3 contains 13 residues. The CDR3 protein is CASSVAEAGEQFF. CDR3 DNA sequence: TGTGCCAGCAGCGTAGCTGAGGCGGGGGAGCAGTTCTTC.

The chain employs TRBV5-6 and TRBJ2-7, with D hard to call. This CDR3 is 12 amino acids long. Deletions cut 4 bases from V and 0 bases from J, with 5 bases between. The germline V gene has CDR1 SGHDT and CDR2 YYEEEE. The CDR3 DNA sequence: TGTGCCAGCAGCGCTAGCTCCTACGAGCAGTACTTC. It translates to CASSASSYEQYF. The variable domain in full, completed from reference TRBV5-6 and TRBJ2-7, reads DAGVTQSPTHLIKTRGQQVTLRCSPKSGHDTVSWYQQALGQGPQFIFQYYEEEERQRGNFPDRFSGHQFPNYSSELNVNALLLGDSALYLCASSASSYEQYFGPGTRLTVT.

V usage is TRBV5-1 and J usage is TRBJ2-7; 9 bases are a match to TRBD1. The CDR3 loop spans 14 amino acids. Germline loops: CDR1 SGHRS, CDR2 YFSETQ. Germline trimming cut 5 bases from V and 3 bases from J; bases unmatched to any gene: 6. In DNA form, the CDR3 reads TGCGCCAGCAGGTCTGGGACAGGGATCTACGAGCAGTACTTC. This gives the protein CASRSGTGIYEQYF.

The gene calls are TRBV19 and TRBJ1-1; tentatively, D is TRBD1 (6 bases). The germline V gene encodes CDR1 LNHDA and CDR2 SQIVND (reference sequence). This CDR3 spans 15 amino acids. V lost 5 bases and J 5 bases, leaving 18 bases between the germline ends. The CDR3 spells CASSLGQREWTEAFF. CDR3 DNA sequence: TGTGCCAGTAGTCTAGGACAGAGGGAGTGGACTGAAGCTTTCTTT.

This clone was found a few times. This chain joins TRBV2 and TRBJ2-3; TRBD2 might be the D (5 bases). The germline V gene encodes CDR1 SNHLY and CDR2 FYNNEI. The V and J ends lost 2 bases and 0 bases respectively, with 33 bases between them. This CDR3 has 23 residues. This CDR3 is CASSEYLVLGSNIQSGSTDTQYF. The CDR3 coding sequence is TGTGCCAGCAGTGAATATCTTGTTCTGGGATCCAATATTCAAAGCGGAAGCACAGATACGCAGTATTTT.

The CDR3 here is CASSVQGWNQPQHF. For the CDR3, the DNA is TGTGCCAGTAGTGTTCAGGGTTGGAATCAGCCCCAGCATTTT. V usage is TRBV19 and J usage is TRBJ1-5; the D gene is possibly TRBD1 (5 bases). Germline values: CDR1 LNHDA, CDR2 SQIVND (reference sequence). V lost 5 bases to trimming and J lost 4 bases, with 12 bases between them. The CDR3 length is 14 residues. Together with reference TRBV19 and TRBJ1-5, the CDR3 gives the full variable domain: DGGITQSPKYLFRKEGQNVTLSCEQNLNHDAMYWYRQDPGQGLRLIYYSQIVNDFQKGDIAEGYSVSREKKESFPLTVTSAQKNPTAFYLCASSVQGWNQPQHFGDGTRLSIL.

The chain combines TRBV4-2 with TRBJ1-1; D perhaps matches TRBD1 (6 bases). Germline-derived CDR1 and CDR2 are LGHNA and YNFKEQ. The CDR3 has 15 amino acids. Trimming pared 0 bases from V and 11 bases from J, leaving 19 bases between. CDR3 coding DNA: TGTGCCAGCAGCCAAGACTCTTCCGGGGGGCTTGCGGCTTTCTTT. It is translated as CASSQDSSGGLAAFF.

The J gene is TRBJ1-5, the V gene TRBV19; weak D call: TRBD1 (6 bases). CDR3 size: 16 residues. V was shortened by 7 bases and J by 4 bases, with 20 bases between the two germline ends. CDR1 is LNHDA, CDR2 SQIVND, per germline (reference sequence). As DNA, the CDR3 is TGTGCCAGTACCACTGGGGGGGCGCGGGCGAATCAGCCCCAGCATTTT. Translated, it gives CASTTGGARANQPQHF.

The chain uses TRBV28 and TRBJ1-2; a weak D match, TRBD1 (5 bases). Trimming took 3 bases from V and 2 from J, leaving 7 bases between them. The length of the CDR3 is 13 residues. Germline CDR1 and CDR2: MDHEN and SYDVKM. CDR3 coding DNA: TGTGCCAGCAGTTTGGAGGGGAACTATGGCTACACCTTC. This sequence encodes CASSLEGNYGYTF.

In this sample, this clone turned up a few times. The rearrangement joins TRBV5-4 to TRBJ2-5; D is undetermined. Per the germline V gene, CDR1 is SGHNT and CDR2 is YYREEE (reference sequence). The CDR3 spans 13 residues. V lost 2 bases and J lost 5, with 10 bases in between. The CDR3 DNA reads TGTGCCAGCAGCTTCGATAATTTGGAGACCCAGTACTTC. Its protein is CASSFDNLETQYF.

V usage is TRBV6-6 and J usage is TRBJ1-4; D perhaps matches TRBD1 (6 bases). CDR3 length equals 15 residues. CDR1 is MNHNY, CDR2 SVGAGI, per germline (reference sequence). V lost 5 bases, J lost 6 bases, and 16 bases lay in between. CDR3 protein: CASSRVQGPDEKLFF. The CDR3 nucleotides read TGTGCCAGCAGTCGAGTCCAGGGGCCGGATGAAAAACTGTTTTTT.

The V gene is TRBV7-2, the J gene TRBJ2-3, with D perhaps TRBD1 (6 bases). The length of the CDR3 is 14 residues. V was trimmed by 7 bases and J by 6 bases, leaving 17 bases between them. Germline V gene sequence: CDR1 SGHTA, CDR2 FQGNSA. The CDR3 protein is CASNHYHQGDTQYF. DNA for the CDR3: TGTGCCAGCAACCACTACCACCAGGGGGATACGCAGTATTTT.

This chain's CDR3 is CASGRTQNTGELFF. In nucleotides, the CDR3 is TGTGCCAGCGGGCGGACACAGAACACCGGGGAGCTGTTTTTT. The chain combines TRBV11-1 with TRBJ2-2; possible D gene TRBD1, 5 bases. The V end lost 8 bases, the J end lost 1 base, and 11 bases lay between the germline ends. CDR1 is SGHAT, CDR2 FQDESV, per germline (reference sequence). This CDR3 is 14 amino acids long.

The V gene is TRBV5-6, the J gene TRBJ2-5; D perhaps matches TRBD2 (6 bases). Germline CDR1 is SGHDT and CDR2 is YYEEEE. This CDR3 region has 15 residues. The ends were cut back, 0 bases at V and 5 bases at J, with 14 bases in the middle. Here the CDR3 reads CASSLASRRGETQYF. The CDR3 nucleotides read TGTGCCAGCAGCTTGGCATCCCGCCGGGGGGAGACCCAGTACTTC.

This clone was counted a single time. The V gene is TRBV4-2, the J gene TRBJ2-1; D remains unclear. The CDR3 length is 16 residues. Trimming stripped 5 bases from V and 4 bases from J, with 18 bases between. The germline gives CDR1 LGHNA, CDR2 YNFKEQ. Here the CDR3 DNA reads TGTGCCAGCAGCTCCGCCGGGTTCCAGATATACAATGAGCAGTTCTTC. Its translation: CASSSAGFQIYNEQFF.

The chain joins TRBV4-3 to TRBJ1-4; D gene unclear. The CDR3 spans 14 residues. Germline assignment: CDR1 LGHNA and CDR2 YSLEER. V lost 4 bases to trimming and J lost 3 bases, with 9 bases between them. The CDR3 nucleotides read TGCGCCAGCAGCCCGCGGGTCTCTAATGAAAAACTGTTTTTT. Protein: CASSPRVSNEKLFF.